This T cell receptor (beta chain) is from a study of cytomegalovirus exposure and HLA in healthy donors. Background on the study: In a later analysis, the 130 or so validation repertoires were reported to have used the same platform as the 650 to 800 first-cohort repertoires.

Overall study results and limits: The study listed roughly 160 cytomegalovirus-associated TCR beta chains.

As concerns this clone: The antigen is not known.

Germline V lookup: CDR1 SGHTA, CDR2 FQGNSA. The CDR3 contains 14 residues. Trimming cost V 4 bases and J 7 bases; bases outside gene matches: 7. Clones were sequenced by immunoSEQ multiplex PCR, and TCRdb holds only the in-frame ones, with some missing. The sample has 150,000 to 180,000 clones, 86% seen once; the top ten hold approximately 20%. The source is a man between 18 and 35 years old in good health and CMV-seropositive. This chain uses TRBV7-2 with TRBJ1-2; 9 nucleotides align to TRBD1. Material: PBMCs. The chain's CDR3 is CASSSPRTGAGYTF. The DNA of the CDR3 is TGTGCCAGCAGCTCCCCGAGGACAGGGGCTGGCTACACCTTC.